This T cell receptor beta chain was sequenced in a study of PD-1 blockade in classical Hodgkin lymphoma (dated by TCRdb to between 2020 and 2021). For context, the study as a whole: Nivolumab dosing was 3 mg/kg intravenously every 2 weeks, continuing until either disease progression or unacceptable toxicity. A peripheral blood immune signature of response to PD-1 blockade in classical Hodgkin lymphoma was defined using TCR beta sequencing and CyTOF.

What the time point label conveys for this sample: cycle 4 day 1 (C4D1), after more than 5 weeks of nivolumab. All trial patients had relapsed after autologous stem cell transplantation, with cohorts A, B and C differing in prior brentuximab vedotin exposure. A Miltenyi CD4+ T cell isolation kit was used for magnetic negative selection to purify CD4+ T cells from thawed PBMCs. A total of under 70 patients with relapsed/refractory classical Hodgkin lymphoma made up the trial cohort, and each patient's best overall response was complete response, partial response or progressive disease. Single-agent nivolumab was administered to trial patients in the multi-cohort phase II CheckMate 205 trial. An independent review committee assessed best overall response by applying the 2007 International Working Group response criteria. Trial PBMCs were obtained immediately prior to nivolumab initiation (C1D1) and on therapy at cycle 2 day 1 and cycle 4 day 1. Peripheral blood was collected in 8 mL Vacutainer Cell Preparation Tubes, from which PBMCs were isolated by centrifugation and then cryopreserved. Purified CD4+ and CD8+ fractions were prepared only for cases in which an additional PBMC sample was available. On LS columns in a quadroMACS separator, the magnetically labelled cells were depleted, and the flow-through was collected as the purified fraction.

Study-wide conclusions, independent of this receptor: By C4D1, a significant rise was seen in CD4+ TCR diversity but not in CD8+ TCR diversity (p=0.0027 vs p=0.16), and the rise was most apparent among complete responders (p=0.02). Baseline TCR diversity was reported to be lower in newly diagnosed patients than in healthy donors and to be lower still in relapsed/refractory patients. The study was restricted to a single clinical trial cohort, and the causes of repertoire differences, possibly disease activity or prior therapy, were left undefined. Patients starting nivolumab less than 1 year after ASCT had lower diversity and were excluded from later analyses to avoid confounding by immune reconstitution. Baseline diversity similar to that of newly diagnosed patients was observed in trial patients achieving complete response, whereas significantly lower diversity was observed in partial responders and progressors.

This clone was observed a handful of times. Its antigen remains undetermined. Within one base of it there is no much larger clone, and no base qualities were kept. From the germline V gene, CDR1 is SNHLY and CDR2 is FYNNEI. V gives up 1 base and J gives up 12 bases, and the segment between their germline ends measures 18 bases. The CDR3 runs 14 residues from the cysteine to the phenylalanine. Only CDR3 DNA remains: 42 bases, in frame from the first base. Genomic DNA was extracted with the Qiagen DNeasy kit from unsorted PBMCs and from negatively selected CD4+ and CD8+ fractions. Amplification of TCR beta CDR3 regions was done by immunoSEQ multiplex PCR with primers that anneal to V and J segments. A synthetic immune receptor repertoire was used to minimize amplification bias, and any remaining bias was removed computationally after sequencing. In the authors' own workflow: Repertoire diversity was quantified as the Shannon entropy index using custom Python scripts. Unsorted, CD4+ and CD8+ repertoires were analyzed separately, except in combined analyses where CD4+ and CD8+ sequences were merged in silico. A clone counted as expanded when the clone's frequency after treatment rose at least 2-fold relative to C1D1, and clones undetected at baseline were given a pseudocount of 0.5. Clones with 0 or 1 copy at C1D1 were defined as singleton clones, while clones with 2 or more copies were defined as non-singleton clones. Clones expanded in unsorted samples were labelled as CD4+, CD8+ or unknown by matching protein sequences in sorted samples from the same patient. Wilcoxon tests were applied to paired samples to test diversity changes from C1D1 to C4D1. TCRdb obtained this table from immuneACCESS and retained in-frame rearrangements with V and J assigned. These tables miss some clones; where compared with another copy, unresolved V genes account for less than half of the shortfall, and the remainder is unexplained. The V and J calls and clone size were taken over from that table, and D and trimming were inferred from the DNA. Within this sample are approximately 29,000 clones, with around 79% of them counted one time only. The top ten clones comprise approximately 0.62% of the sample.

The sequence joins TRBV2 to TRBJ1-2, with the identity of the D gene unclear. This sequence was found in a human donor with classical Hodgkin lymphoma. The sequences come from CD4+ T cells from blood, collected before the fourth cycle of nivolumab. Read as DNA, the sequence is TGTGCCAGCAGTGAAGTGGCGGACCTGCCCGCTGACACCTTC. Its coded protein is CASSEVADLPADTF.